Sequencing of this T cell receptor beta chain was carried out in a study of T-cell memory formation after mild COVID-19. Study as a whole: TCR clustering was largely donor specific. Findings and caveats of the study: The study detected some responding clones in pre-infection memory, suggesting cross-reactive memory joined.

This clonotype turned up a few times. Its antigen is still unknown. Germline V lookup: CDR1 MNHEY, CDR2 SVGEGT. The CDR3 covers 13 residues. V dropped 0 bases and J dropped 5 bases, with 7 bases sitting between them. cDNA libraries for TCR alpha and TCR beta, carrying sample barcodes and UMIs, came from 5'RACE with constant-segment primers. TCRdb fed the 5' RACE reads into MiXCR, producing one record per CDR3 protein. The sample has around 420,000 distinct CDR3 sequences, 20% to 30% seen once. V is TRBV6-2 or TRBV6-3 and J is TRBJ1-1; D gene uncertain. Sequenced: PBMCs or a T cell subset sorted from them (not recorded which). This TCR derives from an adult woman who had mild COVID-19 (a few samples of this study predate the infection). Cell type and time point are not known. DNA of the CDR3: TGTGCCAGCAGTTACTCGCGGGGAACTGAAGCTTTCTTT. It codes for CASSYSRGTEAFF.